This T cell receptor (beta chain) was recovered during a study of response to subunit inactivated influenza vaccine. CDR3 size: 13 residues. Germline V gene sequence: CDR1 MNHEY, CDR2 SVGEGT. The germline V and J ends were trimmed by 2 bases and 7 bases, with 9 bases remaining between them. This clonotype was detected only a few times. The antigen is unknown. Study findings and constraints: Seasonal influenza vaccination, on each occasion, was suggested by the authors to recruit few new T cells.

TCRdb re-called the RT-PCR reads with MiXCR, one entry per CDR3 protein. The sample carries some 190,000 distinct CDR3 sequences, over 13% recorded once. This receptor was identified in a man aged 50-60 years who received an inactivated influenza vaccine. The material sequenced was CD8+ T cells sorted from PBMCs, taken less than 6 days after vaccination. The genes are TRBV6-2 or TRBV6-3 and TRBJ2-1; D unclear. For the CDR3, the DNA is TGTGCCAGCAGTTACGTCGAGGCAAATGAGCAGTTCTTC. Protein sequence: CASSYVEANEQFF.